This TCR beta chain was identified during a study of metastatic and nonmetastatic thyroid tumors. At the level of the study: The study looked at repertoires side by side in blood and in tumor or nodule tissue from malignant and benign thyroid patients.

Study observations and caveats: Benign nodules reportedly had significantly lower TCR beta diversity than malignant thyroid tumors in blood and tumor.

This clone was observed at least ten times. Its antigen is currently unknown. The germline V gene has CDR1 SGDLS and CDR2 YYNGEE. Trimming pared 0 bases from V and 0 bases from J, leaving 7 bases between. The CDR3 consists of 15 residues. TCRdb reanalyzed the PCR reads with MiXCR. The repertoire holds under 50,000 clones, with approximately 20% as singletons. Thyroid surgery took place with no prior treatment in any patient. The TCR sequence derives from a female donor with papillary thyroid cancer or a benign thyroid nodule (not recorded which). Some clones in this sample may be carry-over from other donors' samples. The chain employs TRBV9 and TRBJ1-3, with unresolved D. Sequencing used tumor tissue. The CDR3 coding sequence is TGTGCCAGCAGCGTAGCGGCAGGCTCTGGAAACACCATATATTTT. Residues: CASSVAAGSGNTIYF.